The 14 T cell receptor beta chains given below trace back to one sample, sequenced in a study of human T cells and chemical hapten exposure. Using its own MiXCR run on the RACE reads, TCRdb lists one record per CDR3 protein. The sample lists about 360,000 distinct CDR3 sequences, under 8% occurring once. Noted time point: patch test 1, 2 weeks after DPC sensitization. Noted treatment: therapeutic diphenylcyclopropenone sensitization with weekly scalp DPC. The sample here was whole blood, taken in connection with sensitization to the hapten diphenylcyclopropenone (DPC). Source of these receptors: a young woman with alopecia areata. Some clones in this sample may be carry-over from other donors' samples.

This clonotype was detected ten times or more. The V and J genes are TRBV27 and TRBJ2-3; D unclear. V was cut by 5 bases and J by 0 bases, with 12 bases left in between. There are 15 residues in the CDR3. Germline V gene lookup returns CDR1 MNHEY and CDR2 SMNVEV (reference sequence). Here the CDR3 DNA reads TGTGCCAGCAGTGCCCTGACTCTTAGCACAGATACGCAGTATTTT. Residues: CASSALTLSTDTQYF.

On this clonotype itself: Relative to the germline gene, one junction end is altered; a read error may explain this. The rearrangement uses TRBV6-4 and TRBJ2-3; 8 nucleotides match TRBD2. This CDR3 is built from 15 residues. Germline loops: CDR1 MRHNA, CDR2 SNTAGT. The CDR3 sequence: CASSELAGGTDTRYF. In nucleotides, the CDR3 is TGTGCCAGCAGTGAGCTGGCGGGGGGCACAGATACGCGGTATTTT.

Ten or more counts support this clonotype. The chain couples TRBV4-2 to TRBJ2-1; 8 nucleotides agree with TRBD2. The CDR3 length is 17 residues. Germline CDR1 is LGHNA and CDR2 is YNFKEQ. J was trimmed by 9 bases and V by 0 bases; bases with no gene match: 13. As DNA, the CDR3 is TGTGCCAGCAGCCAAGATTTTGAGCGGGGGCCACGGGGTGAGCAGTTCTTC. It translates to CASSQDFERGPRGEQFF.

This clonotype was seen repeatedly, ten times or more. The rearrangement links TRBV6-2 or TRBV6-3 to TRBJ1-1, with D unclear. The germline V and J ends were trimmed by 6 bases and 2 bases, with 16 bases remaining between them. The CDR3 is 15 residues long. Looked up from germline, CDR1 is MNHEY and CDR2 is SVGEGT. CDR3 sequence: CASRELAHFNTEAFF. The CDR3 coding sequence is TGTGCCAGCAGGGAACTGGCGCATTTTAACACTGAAGCTTTCTTT.

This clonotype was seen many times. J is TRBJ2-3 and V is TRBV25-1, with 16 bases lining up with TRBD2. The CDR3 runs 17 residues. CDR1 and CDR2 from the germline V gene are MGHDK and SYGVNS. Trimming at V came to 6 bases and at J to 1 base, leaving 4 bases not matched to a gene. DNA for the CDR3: TGTGCCAGCAGGGTTGGGACTAGCGGGGGGGGCACAGATACGCAGTATTTT. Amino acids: CASRVGTSGGGTDTQYF.

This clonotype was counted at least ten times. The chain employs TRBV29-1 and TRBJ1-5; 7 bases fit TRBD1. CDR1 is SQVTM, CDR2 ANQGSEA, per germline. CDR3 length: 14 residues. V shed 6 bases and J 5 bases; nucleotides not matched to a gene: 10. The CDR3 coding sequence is TGCAGCGTCGCGCCTACAGGGGCGGATCAGCCCCAGCATTTT. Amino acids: CSVAPTGADQPQHF.

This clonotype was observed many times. The CDR3 spells CASSQTTGQGTDTQYF. CDR3 nucleotides: TGTGCCAGCAGCCAAACTACAGGGCAAGGGACAGATACGCAGTATTTT. V gene TRBV7-9 combines with J gene TRBJ2-3; D possibly corresponds to TRBD1 (6 bases). CDR1 and CDR2 from the germline V gene are SEHNR and FQNEAQ (reference sequence). The V and J ends lost 5 bases and 3 bases respectively, with 18 bases between them. The CDR3 spans 16 residues.

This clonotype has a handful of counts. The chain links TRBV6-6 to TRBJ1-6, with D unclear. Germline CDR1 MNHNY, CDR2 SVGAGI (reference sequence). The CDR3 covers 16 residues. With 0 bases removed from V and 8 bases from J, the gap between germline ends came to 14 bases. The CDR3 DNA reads TGTGCCAGCAGTTACTCGAGTCAGCACGGGGATTCACCCCTCCACTTT. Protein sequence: CASSYSSQHGDSPLHF.

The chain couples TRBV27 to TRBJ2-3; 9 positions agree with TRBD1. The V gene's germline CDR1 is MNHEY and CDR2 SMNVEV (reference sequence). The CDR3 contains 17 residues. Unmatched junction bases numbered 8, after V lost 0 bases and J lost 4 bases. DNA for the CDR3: TGTGCCAGCAGTTTATCAGGGGAACAGGGGGCCCCAGATACGCAGTATTTT. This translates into CASSLSGEQGAPDTQYF.

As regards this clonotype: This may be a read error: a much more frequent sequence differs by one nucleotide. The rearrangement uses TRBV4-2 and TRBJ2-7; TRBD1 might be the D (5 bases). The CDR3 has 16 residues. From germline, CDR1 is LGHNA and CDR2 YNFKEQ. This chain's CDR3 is CAGSQDDSRGSYEQYF. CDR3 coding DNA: TGTGCCGGCAGCCAAGATGACAGTAGGGGCTCCTACGAGCAGTACTTC.

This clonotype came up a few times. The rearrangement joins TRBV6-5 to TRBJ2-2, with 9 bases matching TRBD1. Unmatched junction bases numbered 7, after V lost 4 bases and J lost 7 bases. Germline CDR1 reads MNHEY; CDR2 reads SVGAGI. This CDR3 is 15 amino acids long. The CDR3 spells CASSWTGAGNGELFF. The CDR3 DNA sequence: TGTGCCAGCAGTTGGACAGGGGCCGGGAACGGGGAGCTGTTTTTT.

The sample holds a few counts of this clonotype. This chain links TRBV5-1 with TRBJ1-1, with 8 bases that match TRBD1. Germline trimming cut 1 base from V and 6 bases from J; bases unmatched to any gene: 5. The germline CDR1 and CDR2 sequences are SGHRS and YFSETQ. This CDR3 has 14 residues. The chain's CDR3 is CASSLSGQGSEAFF. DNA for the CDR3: TGCGCCAGCAGCTTGTCCGGACAGGGCTCTGAAGCTTTCTTT.

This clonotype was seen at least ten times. DNA for the CDR3: TGTGCTAGCTCGCCTAGCCCCCTTAAAGACATTCAGTACTTC. Amino acid sequence: CASSPSPLKDIQYF. The chain carries TRBV12-5 and TRBJ2-4, with D perhaps TRBD2 (5 bases). CDR3 length: 14 amino acids. V was cut by 9 bases and J by 8 bases, with 20 bases left in between. Germline loops: CDR1 LGHNT, CDR2 FRNRAP.

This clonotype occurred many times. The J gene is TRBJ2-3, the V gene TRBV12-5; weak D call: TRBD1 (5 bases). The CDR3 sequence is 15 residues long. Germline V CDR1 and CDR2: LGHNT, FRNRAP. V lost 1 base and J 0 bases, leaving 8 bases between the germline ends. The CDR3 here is CASGLGGTSTDTQYF. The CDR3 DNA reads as TGTGCTAGTGGTTTGGGGGGCACTAGCACAGATACGCAGTATTTT.